The sequence of this TCR beta chain was determined in a study of patients and donors after allogeneic stem cell transplantation. One entry per CDR3 protein, called by TCRdb with MiXCR from the RT-PCR reads. The sample shows about 200,000 distinct CDR3 sequences, roughly 38% of them seen only once. This clonotype was detected a few times. Germline V lookup: CDR1 SGHRS, CDR2 YFSETQ. CDR3 length: 12 amino acids. The V end was cut by 2 bases, the J end by 8 bases, with 7 bases between. This TCR was sampled from a human donor who was either an allogeneic HSCT recipient or a stem cell or donor lymphocyte infusion donor (not recorded which). It is not recorded whose cells these are; they may come from a transplant donor. Specimen: blood, either unsorted or a sorted T cell fraction (not recorded which). This chain links TRBV5-1 with TRBJ2-2; D unclear. The CDR3 DNA is TGCGCCAGCAGCTTTGGCTCGGGGGAGCTGTTTTTT. Translated, it gives CASSFGSGELFF.